The 8 T cell receptor beta chains below all came from one sample that was sequenced in a study of cytomegalovirus exposure and HLA in healthy donors. With 60 Vbeta and 13 Jbeta primers, the PCR was carried out. TCRdb keeps only in-frame clones here, not all; method: immunoSEQ multiplex PCR. The sample has some 99,000 clones; 69% are singletons. The sequenced material came from PBMCs. The receptor set was obtained from a woman between 65 and 79 years old in good health and CMV-seropositive.

This rearrangement joins TRBV30 to TRBJ2-1; 8 nucleotides line up with TRBD2. The CDR3 extends over 15 amino acids. With V trimmed by 5 bases and J by 4 bases, 10 bases remained unmatched. Germline lookup yields CDR1 GTSNPN and CDR2 SVGIG (reference sequence). The CDR3 DNA is TGTGCCTGGGGGCGGACTAGCAACTTATACAATGAGCAGTTCTTC. This sequence encodes CAWGRTSNLYNEQFF. The complete variable domain, with remaining parts taken from reference TRBV30 and TRBJ2-1, reads SQTIHQWPATLVQPVGSPLSLECTVEGTSNPNLYWYRQAAGRGLQLLFYSVGIGQISSEVPQNLSASRPQDRQFILSSKKLLLSDSGFYLCAWGRTSNLYNEQFFGPGTRLTVL.

The chain uses TRBV7-2 and TRBJ2-2, with 11 bases matching TRBD2. Germline values: CDR1 SGHTA, CDR2 FQGNSA. The CDR3 consists of 16 residues. The J segment lost 2 bases and the V segment lost 5 bases, leaving 4 bases of the junction unmatched. The CDR3 DNA reads TGTGCCAGCAGCCGACTAGCGGGGTTTAACACCGGGGAGCTGTTTTTT. It encodes CASSRLAGFNTGELFF.

The V call is TRBV5-1, the J call TRBJ2-1, with no clear D. This CDR3 contains 15 residues. The germline V gene has CDR1 SGHRS and CDR2 YFSETQ. Deletions cut 0 bases from V and 0 bases from J, with 7 bases between. The CDR3 coding sequence is TGCGCCAGCAGCTTGGCTGCGAGCTCCTACAATGAGCAGTTCTTC. It is translated as CASSLAASSYNEQFF.

The chain joins TRBV7-2 to TRBJ2-5; 13 bases map to TRBD2. Germline loops: CDR1 SGHTA, CDR2 FQGNSA. CDR3 length: 18 amino acids. Trimming cost V 0 bases and J 0 bases; bases outside gene matches: 4. The CDR3 nucleotides read TGTGCCAGCAGCTTAGCCATACTAGCGGGGGGGTACCAAGAGACCCAGTACTTC. Amino acids: CASSLAILAGGYQETQYF. The full variable domain, with the rest looked up from reference TRBV7-2 and TRBJ2-5, is GAGVSQSPSNKVTEKGKDVELRCDPISGHTALYWYRQSLGQGLEFLIYFQGNSAPDKSGLPSDRFSAERTGGSVSTLTIQRTQQEDSAVYLCASSLAILAGGYQETQYFGPGTRLLVL.

The V call is TRBV5-4, the J call TRBJ2-1; maybe TRBD2 (7 bases). The CDR3 loop spans 15 amino acids. Trimming left V 4 bases short and J 3 bases short, with 14 bases between. Germline loops: CDR1 SGHNT, CDR2 YYREEE (reference sequence). The CDR3 sequence: CASSVRGGVYNEQFF. As DNA, the CDR3 is TGTGCCAGCAGCGTCCGAGGGGGGGTCTACAATGAGCAGTTCTTC.

The chain has TRBV5-1 and TRBJ2-3; D is perhaps TRBD2 (5 bases). From germline, CDR1 is SGHRS and CDR2 YFSETQ. V dropped 7 bases and J dropped 4 bases, with 19 bases sitting between them. There are 15 residues in the CDR3. CDR3 sequence (DNA): TGCGCCAGCGGATTGGGCGGGCTAGCCTCAGATACGCAGTATTTT. Its translation is CASGLGGLASDTQYF. Drawing the rest from reference TRBV5-1 and TRBJ2-3, the complete variable domain is KAGVTQTPRYLIKTRGQQVTLSCSPISGHRSVSWYQQTPGQGLQFLFEYFSETQRNKGNFPGRFSGRQFSNSRSEMNVSTLELGDSALYLCASGLGGLASDTQYFGPGTRLTVL.

This clone was counted once. The chain is built from TRBV2 and TRBJ2-1; the match to TRBD2 covers 9 bases. J gave up 5 bases and V 6 bases, and 5 bases lay outside the gene matches. From germline, CDR1 is SNHLY and CDR2 FYNNEI. CDR3 size: 14 residues. DNA of the CDR3: TGTGCCAGCAGGCGGCGGGGGGGGAACAATGAGCAGTTCTTC. Translated, it gives CASRRRGGNNEQFF.

This chain connects TRBV18 to TRBJ1-1; D gene uncertain. The germline V gene has CDR1 KGHSH and CDR2 LQKENI. This CDR3 has 14 amino acids. V gave up 0 bases and J gave up 6 bases, with 11 bases separating them. The CDR3 bases are TGTGCCAGCTCACCACCACCGGGATCCGCTGAAGCTTTCTTT. As protein: CASSPPPGSAEAFF.